This T cell receptor beta chain appears in the sequencing data of a study of blood T cells in healthy people across ages. Points from the study as a whole: Naive and antigen-experienced cells were not separated, limiting conclusive comparison. It was not known whether donors were CMV positive (a possible confounder of expanded clonotype changes).

This CDR3 spans 15 amino acids. V was shortened by 0 bases and J by 2 bases, with 13 bases between the two germline ends. Germline-derived CDR1 and CDR2 are GTSNPN and SVGIG (reference sequence). Donors were healthy Caucasian individuals from Russia aged roughly 6 to 95. Extractions gave at least 6 micrograms of total RNA per sample. At least ten counts were recorded for this clonotype. As yet, its antigen is unknown. Sample-barcoded 5' priming and a J-beta primer mix drove a second PCR of roughly 6 to 12 cycles. TCRdb re-derived calls from the 5' RACE reads in MiXCR, one entry per CDR3 protein. Of about 590,000 distinct CDR3 sequences in the sample, roughly 31% were seen once.

What was sequenced was blood. The chain uses TRBV30 and TRBJ2-5, with D possibly being TRBD2 (7 bases). This clonotype originated in a woman aged 80 or over in good health. The CDR3 here is CAWSVKAGAQETQYF. The CDR3 bases are TGTGCCTGGAGTGTAAAGGCGGGGGCACAAGAGACCCAGTACTTC.